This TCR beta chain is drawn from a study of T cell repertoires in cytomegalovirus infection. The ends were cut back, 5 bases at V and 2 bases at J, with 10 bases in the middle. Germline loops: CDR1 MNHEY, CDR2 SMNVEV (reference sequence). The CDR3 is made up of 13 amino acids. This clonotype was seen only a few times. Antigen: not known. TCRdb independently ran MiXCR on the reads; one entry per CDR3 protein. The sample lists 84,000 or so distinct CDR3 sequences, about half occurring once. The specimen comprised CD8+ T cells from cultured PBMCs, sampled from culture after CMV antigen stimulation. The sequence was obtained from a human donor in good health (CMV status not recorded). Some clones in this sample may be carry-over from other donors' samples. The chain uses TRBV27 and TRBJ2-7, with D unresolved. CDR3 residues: CASSRSATYEQYF. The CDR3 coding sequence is TGTGCCAGCAGTAGAAGCGCTACCTACGAGCAGTACTTC.